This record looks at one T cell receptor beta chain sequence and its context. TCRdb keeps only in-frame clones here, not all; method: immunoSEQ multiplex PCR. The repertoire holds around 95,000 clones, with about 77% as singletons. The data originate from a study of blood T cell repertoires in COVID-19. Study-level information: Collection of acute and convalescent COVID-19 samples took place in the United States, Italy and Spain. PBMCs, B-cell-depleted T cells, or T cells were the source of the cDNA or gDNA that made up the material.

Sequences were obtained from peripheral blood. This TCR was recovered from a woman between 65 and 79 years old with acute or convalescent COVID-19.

The CDR3 sequence: CASRRQGLNTEAFF. Written as DNA, the CDR3 is TGTGCCAGCAGAAGACAGGGGCTGAACACTGAAGCTTTCTTT. The chain is built from TRBV28 and TRBJ1-1; 8 bases map to TRBD1. Germline CDR1 MDHEN, CDR2 SYDVKM. The CDR3 runs to 14 residues. Trimming at V came to 6 bases and at J to 0 bases, leaving 3 bases not matched to a gene.